The 14 T cell receptor beta chains reported below all come from one sample, sequenced in a study of cytomegalovirus exposure and HLA in healthy donors. The PCR was carried out with 60 Vbeta primers and 13 Jbeta primers. The data were produced by immunoSEQ multiplex PCR, yet TCRdb's version contains in-frame clones alone and is incomplete. This table has about 97,000 clones, about three quarters appearing once. The sample comprised PBMCs. Receptor source: a man in his forties in good health and CMV-seronegative.

The chain couples TRBV7-8 to TRBJ1-1; TRBD1 matches at 7 bases. The CDR3 contains 18 residues. The V gene's germline CDR1 is SGHVS and CDR2 FQNEAQ. V shed 1 base and J 0 bases; nucleotides not matched to a gene: 11. The CDR3 coding sequence is TGTGCCAGCAGCTTAGTTTTAGGGGGACAGCGCATGAACACTGAAGCTTTCTTT. Its protein is CASSLVLGGQRMNTEAFF.

The rearrangement links TRBV5-1 to TRBJ2-4, with TRBD1 matching 7 bases. After removal of 4 bases from V and 8 bases from J, the junction contained 12 bases not matched to a gene. The CDR3 sequence is 15 residues long. Germline CDR1 reads SGHRS; CDR2 reads YFSETQ. The CDR3 DNA reads TGCGCCAGCAGCAATCCTCAGGGGGTGGGGGACATTCAGTACTTC. Translation: CASSNPQGVGDIQYF.

The chain joins TRBV5-4 to TRBJ1-6, with TRBD1 matching 10 bases. After removal of 2 bases from V and 8 bases from J, the junction contained 4 bases not matched to a gene. This CDR3 contains 15 residues. The V gene's germline CDR1 is SGHNT and CDR2 YYREEE (reference sequence). The chain's CDR3 is CASSLGTGDYSPLHF. The CDR3 nucleotides are TGTGCCAGCAGCTTAGGGACAGGGGATTATTCACCCCTCCACTTT.

This chain uses TRBV2 with TRBJ2-2, with 15 positions matching TRBD2. CDR3 length equals 14 residues. J lost 7 bases, V lost 10 bases, and 4 bases had no gene match. From germline, CDR1 is SNHLY and CDR2 FYNNEI. This chain's CDR3 is CATGLAGGIGELFF. The CDR3 DNA reads as TGTGCCACCGGACTAGCGGGGGGGATCGGGGAGCTGTTTTTT.

This clone was counted only a few times. The gene calls are TRBV7-9 and TRBJ1-2; TRBD1 aligns across 7 bases. The CDR3 covers 13 residues. CDR1 SEHNR and CDR2 FQNEAQ come from the germline V gene (reference sequence). With V trimmed by 5 bases and J by 6 bases, 6 bases remained unmatched. The CDR3 bases are TGTGCCAGCAGCCAACTCACAGGGGATGGCTACACCTTC. Translated, it gives CASSQLTGDGYTF.

This chain uses TRBV15 with TRBJ1-6, with TRBD1 as a possible D gene (6 bases). V was shortened by 4 bases and J by 9 bases, with 7 bases between the two germline ends. The CDR3 spans 12 residues. Germline CDR1 LNHNV, CDR2 YYDKDF (reference sequence). CDR3 residues: CATSIRGSPLHF. CDR3 nucleotide sequence: TGTGCCACCAGCATCAGGGGTTCACCCCTCCACTTT.

This clone was recorded a few times. The rearrangement links TRBV6-5 to TRBJ2-5; D is uncertain. CDR1 and CDR2 (germline): MNHEY, SVGAGI. This CDR3 has 15 amino acids. The V and J ends lost 0 bases and 5 bases respectively, with 13 bases between them. The CDR3: CASSYSRSGKETQYF. As DNA, the CDR3 is TGTGCCAGCAGTTACTCCAGGTCCGGCAAGGAGACCCAGTACTTC.

The chain joins TRBV28 to TRBJ2-7, with TRBD1 matching 8 bases. Germline assignment: CDR1 MDHEN and CDR2 SYDVKM. Germline trimming cut 7 bases from V and 4 bases from J; bases unmatched to any gene: 6. The CDR3 totals 13 residues. The CDR3 DNA is TGTGCCAGCATAAAACACAGGGGGTACGAGCAGTACTTC. This encodes CASIKHRGYEQYF.

This clone has only one observation. The V call is TRBV7-9, the J call TRBJ2-7; 9 bases agree with TRBD1. The CDR3 consists of 14 residues. With V trimmed by 3 bases and J by 7 bases, 7 bases remained unmatched. Per germline, CDR1 SEHNR and CDR2 FQNEAQ (reference sequence). In DNA form, the CDR3 reads TGTGCCAGCAGCTTTCGGGACAGGGTAGGGGAGCAGTACTTC. Translation: CASSFRDRVGEQYF.

V is TRBV4-1 and J is TRBJ1-5, with 12 bases lining up with TRBD1. Trimming removed 7 bases from V and 5 bases from J; junction bases left unmatched: 12. The CDR3 spans 17 residues. From germline, CDR1 is MGHRA and CDR2 YSYEKL. This chain's CDR3 is CASTPGTGGILDQPQHF. In DNA form, the CDR3 reads TGCGCCAGCACCCCCGGGACAGGGGGCATATTGGATCAGCCCCAGCATTTT.

The gene calls are TRBV4-3 and TRBJ2-3; 10 bases map to TRBD2. Trimming at V came to 0 bases and at J to 0 bases, leaving 15 bases not matched to a gene. CDR1 LGHNA and CDR2 YSLEER come from the germline V gene. CDR3 length: 21 residues. CDR3 sequence (DNA): TGCGCCAGCAGCCAAGATATAATGGTAGCGGGGGGACCTTATAGCACAGATACGCAGTATTTT. Amino acid sequence: CASSQDIMVAGGPYSTDTQYF.

V is TRBV7-2 and J is TRBJ2-3, with D unresolved. Between the trimmed V and J ends, which lost 2 bases and 5 bases, there was a span of 2 bases. The CDR3 sequence is 11 residues long. Germline V gives CDR1 SGHTA, CDR2 FQGNSA. CDR3: CASSLRDTQYF. CDR3 coding DNA: TGTGCCAGCAGCTTACGAGATACGCAGTATTTT. Filled out from reference TRBV7-2 and TRBJ2-3, the complete variable domain reads GAGVSQSPSNKVTEKGKDVELRCDPISGHTALYWYRQSLGQGLEFLIYFQGNSAPDKSGLPSDRFSAERTGGSVSTLTIQRTQQEDSAVYLCASSLRDTQYFGPGTRLTVL.

The gene calls are TRBV19 and TRBJ2-6, with 7 bases lining up with TRBD1. The CDR3 contains 15 residues. Germline-derived CDR1 and CDR2 are LNHDA and SQIVND (reference sequence). V was clipped by 5 bases and J by 1 base; unmatched bases: 2. In DNA form, the CDR3 reads TGTGCCAGTAGTTCAGGGGGTTCTGGGGCCAACGTCCTGACTTTC. Translated, it gives CASSSGGSGANVLTF.

The CDR3: CASSLGTGGGNQPQHF. CDR3 bases: TGTGCCAGCAGCTTAGGGACAGGGGGCGGGAATCAGCCCCAGCATTTT. The J gene is TRBJ1-5, the V gene TRBV7-2; 11 positions agree with TRBD1. From germline, CDR1 is SGHTA and CDR2 FQGNSA. This CDR3 is built from 16 residues. V dropped 1 base and J dropped 4; count of bases not matched to a gene: 3.